This T cell receptor (beta chain) was profiled in a study of regulatory T cells listed by TCRdb under 2018. In the study overall: Between CD3G-deficient patients and healthy controls, the study compared T-cell receptor beta repertoires in sorted regulatory T cells, conventional CD4+ T cells and CD8+ T cells. General conclusions and limits of the study: Hydrophobic residues at CDR3 positions 6 and 7 were enriched in conventional CD4+ T cells from CD3G-deficient patients, suggesting more self-reactive specificities. Repertoires from patients had restricted unique TRB V-J pairs and skewed V and J gene usage, with the strongest effect in regulatory T cells.

All CD3G-deficient patients had evidence of autoimmunity, which was more severe in two of the patients. At testing, patients were between 2 and 39 years old and showed lower naive and higher memory CD4+ and CD8+ T-cell proportions. CD4+ cells were FACS-sorted into CD25-high CD127-low regulatory T cells and CD25-low CD127-high conventional CD4+ T cells. The patient group comprised roughly 6 individuals with CD3G deficiency. An international network of physicians across the United States, Europe and Asia provided the patient samples and clinical data. Ficoll density separation was used to isolate peripheral blood mononuclear cells. The germline V gene gives CDR1 as KGHSH and CDR2 as LQKENI. The CDR3 starts with the cysteine, ends with the phenylalanine, and has 14 residues. The entry retains the CDR3 DNA only, 42 bases that are in frame from base 1. V is reduced by 2 bases and J by 4 bases, leaving a spacing of 11 bases between them.

In the multiplex PCR, 52 forward TRBV primers and 13 reverse TRBJ primers were used, and assay-based and computational corrections were applied for amplification bias. Rearranged TRB loci were amplified from genomic DNA by multiplex PCR within the immunoSEQ assay. TRB amplicons were sequenced on an Illumina HiSeq platform. On the study's bioinformatics: Custom algorithms error-filtered the raw sequences and aligned them to reference gene sequences, after which the immunoSEQ online tools were used for analysis. The frequencies of productive and nonproductive TRB rearrangements were evaluated among unique sequences as well as among total sequences. For TRB CDR3 positions 6 and 7, hydrophobicity together with amino acid composition served as the basis for assessing self-reactivity potential. Groups were compared by t tests, Mann-Whitney tests or two-way ANOVA performed in Prism software. Entries here come from immuneACCESS through TCRdb and include only in-frame sequences with V and J called. Some clones fail to appear in such tables; in the studies checked, an unresolved V gene covers under half of the shortfall, and the cause of the remainder is unknown. That table furnishes V, J and clone size, whereas the DNA furnished D and trimming. The sample table records around 29,000 clones; about 90% of these occur just once. 1.5% to 1.9% of the sample is taken by the ten largest.

As for this clone: Its binding antigen is unknown. Base-call qualities are not available, and no considerably larger clone is one nucleotide away.

Sample: conventional CD4+ T cells sorted from blood. Recombination linked TRBV18 to TRBJ1-2; 5 matching bases give a weak D call of TRBD1. The sequence was obtained from a person aged 18 to 35 with CD3G deficiency. The DNA sequence is as follows: TGTGCCAGCTCACCAGTAGGGGCCGGCTATGGCTACACCTTC. It specifies CASSPVGAGYGYTF.